These 20 T cell receptor beta chains share one sample of origin, sequenced in a study of OX40 agonist ivuxolimab in advanced cancers. The method was immunoSEQ multiplex PCR; TCRdb's version includes in-frame clones alone and lacks a portion of them. This table has nearly 95,000 clones, approximately 94% appearing once. The sequences come from CD4+ or CD8+ T cells sorted from blood, collected in a trial of the OX40 agonist ivuxolimab. The source is an adult with an advanced solid tumor such as melanoma, head and neck, liver or kidney cancer.

The rearrangement links TRBV11-2 to TRBJ2-1; D call uncertain. Trimming left V 2 bases short and J 0 bases short, with 11 bases between. CDR1 and CDR2 (germline): SGHAT, FQNNGV. The CDR3 loop spans 16 amino acids. The CDR3 bases are TGTGCCAGCAGCTTATCCTCCAAATACTCCTACAATGAGCAGTTCTTC. This translates into CASSLSSKYSYNEQFF.

A remark on this clone: Other nucleotide sequences in the sample specify the same CDR3. The chain combines TRBV4-1 with TRBJ2-7; TRBD1 matches at 7 bases. V dropped 4 bases and J dropped 3; count of bases not matched to a gene: 0. This CDR3 is 12 amino acids long. CDR1 and CDR2 (germline): MGHRA, YSYEKL. The CDR3: CASSPGGYEQYF. DNA of the CDR3: TGCGCCAGCAGCCCAGGGGGCTACGAGCAGTACTTC.

The table lists this clone with a few counts. The genes are TRBV5-1 and TRBJ2-7; 8 bases map to TRBD1. The CDR3 sequence is 14 residues long. The V segment lost 3 bases and the J segment 4 bases; nucleotides outside the gene matches: 6. The germline CDR1 and CDR2 sequences are SGHRS and YFSETQ. CDR3: CASSYGTGVYEQYF. DNA of the CDR3: TGCGCCAGCAGCTACGGGACAGGCGTTTACGAGCAGTACTTC.

The DNA of the CDR3 is TGTGCCAGCAGCCCCCGACAGATGTTGAATGAGCAGTTCTTC. This translates into CASSPRQMLNEQFF. This chain links TRBV28 with TRBJ2-1; D perhaps matches TRBD1 (5 bases). V was pared by 6 bases and J by 7 bases, with 16 bases between. Germline assignment: CDR1 MDHEN and CDR2 SYDVKM. The CDR3 loop spans 14 amino acids.

The rearrangement joins TRBV11-2 to TRBJ2-7; D is possibly TRBD2 (7 bases). Germline CDR1 SGHAT, CDR2 FQNNGV. CDR3 length equals 15 residues. Deletions cut 5 bases from V and 1 base from J, with 15 bases between. CDR3 sequence (DNA): TGTGCCAGCAGCACCAGGGGAGGGAGGTCCTACGAGCAGTACTTC. Its protein product is CASSTRGGRSYEQYF.

V is TRBV9 and J is TRBJ2-5; 14 nucleotides line up with TRBD2. The CDR3 has 16 amino acids. In germline, CDR1 is SGDLS, CDR2 YYNGEE. With 3 bases clipped from V and 5 bases from J, the junction kept 6 bases outside the gene matches. The CDR3 loop is CASSAGLAGAGETQYF. The CDR3 DNA sequence: TGTGCCAGCAGCGCGGGACTAGCGGGGGCGGGGGAGACCCAGTACTTC.

The chain joins TRBV5-4 to TRBJ2-4; D is perhaps TRBD1 (6 bases). CDR3 size: 15 residues. Trimming shortened V by 0 bases and J by 6 bases, and 13 bases separated the two germline ends. The germline V gene has CDR1 SGHNT and CDR2 YYREEE (reference sequence). CDR3 DNA: TGTGCCAGCAGCTTGGACAGGGCGAGAGGAAACATTCAGTACTTC. Protein sequence: CASSLDRARGNIQYF.

The V call is TRBV11-2, the J call TRBJ2-5; 9 nucleotides agree with TRBD1. Germline CDR1 SGHAT, CDR2 FQNNGV. This CDR3 contains 15 residues. V shed 6 bases, J shed 4 bases, and the junction held 9 bases outside the gene matches. CDR3 residues: CASRRRTGAGETQYF. In DNA, the CDR3 is TGTGCCAGCAGGCGTCGGACAGGGGCTGGAGAGACCCAGTACTTC.

The rearrangement joins TRBV11-2 to TRBJ2-1; D remains unclear. Germline V gene lookup returns CDR1 SGHAT and CDR2 FQNNGV. This CDR3 is built from 13 residues. Trimming cost V 1 base and J 6 bases, with 7 bases left between them. As DNA, the CDR3 is TGTGCCAGCAGCTTAGCATTTTCCAATGAGCAGTTCTTC. It translates to CASSLAFSNEQFF.

The CDR3 here is CASSDAGVSGNTIYF. CDR3 sequence (DNA): TGTGCCAGCAGCGACGCAGGGGTTTCTGGAAACACCATATATTTT. V usage is TRBV7-2 and J usage is TRBJ1-3, with a weak D call TRBD1 (6 bases). Germline CDR1 SGHTA, CDR2 FQGNSA. This CDR3 is 15 amino acids long. V was pared by 5 bases and J by 1 base, with 12 bases between.

This clone was detected only once. CDR3 sequence: CASSLRDNQPQHF. The CDR3 bases are TGTGCCAGCAGTCTCCGGGACAATCAGCCCCAGCATTTT. This rearrangement joins TRBV27 to TRBJ1-5, with no clear D. The germline CDR1 and CDR2 sequences are MNHEY and SMNVEV (reference sequence). The ends were cut back, 5 bases at V and 3 bases at J, with 8 bases in the middle. The CDR3 spans 13 residues.

The chain has TRBV29-1 and TRBJ2-2; D possibly uses TRBD1 or TRBD2 (5 bases each). Trimming took 4 bases from V and 4 from J, leaving 13 bases between them. The V gene's germline CDR1 is SQVTM and CDR2 ANQGSEA. This CDR3 has 14 residues. DNA for the CDR3: TGCAGCGTTGTGGGGGAAAGGGTCACCGGGGAGCTGTTTTTT. This gives the protein CSVVGERVTGELFF.

This rearrangement joins TRBV6-6 to TRBJ1-2; 7 bases line up with TRBD1. Germline V gene lookup returns CDR1 MNHNY and CDR2 SVGAGI (reference sequence). The CDR3 covers 14 residues. The V and J ends lost 2 bases and 8 bases, in that order; junction bases with no gene match: 8. This chain's CDR3 is CASSYTPQGEGYTF. Here the CDR3 DNA reads TGTGCCAGCAGTTACACACCCCAGGGGGAAGGCTACACCTTC.

This chain connects TRBV9 to TRBJ2-6; possibly TRBD1 for D (6 bases). Germline assignment: CDR1 SGDLS and CDR2 YYNGEE. CDR3 length: 18 residues. Trimming took off 4 bases at V and 2 bases at J, with 19 bases between the two ends. CDR3 sequence reads: CASSHRSGTRAGANVLTF. The CDR3 DNA is TGTGCCAGCAGCCACCGGTCAGGGACAAGGGCTGGGGCCAACGTCCTGACTTTC.

The chain uses TRBV25-1 and TRBJ1-3; D gene uncertain. The CDR3 has 14 residues. The germline gives CDR1 MGHDK, CDR2 SYGVNS. The V gene lost 8 bases and the J gene lost 0 bases, with 11 bases spanning the gap. The CDR3 bases are TGTGCCAGCTCCCAGCGCTACTCTGGAAACACCATATATTTT. Translation: CASSQRYSGNTIYF.

This chain uses TRBV18 with TRBJ2-1; 7 bases map to TRBD2. Germline CDR1 reads KGHSH; CDR2 reads LQKENI. Germline trimming cut 6 bases from V and 1 base from J; bases unmatched to any gene: 9. This CDR3 region has 16 residues. CDR3 coding DNA: TGTGCCAGCTCCTCCAGGACGGGAGGTTCCTACAATGAGCAGTTCTTC. This sequence encodes CASSSRTGGSYNEQFF.

J is TRBJ2-3 and V is TRBV13, with D possibly matching TRBD2 (6 bases). V lost 3 bases and J 7 bases, leaving 8 bases between the germline ends. The CDR3 runs 12 residues. The V gene's germline CDR1 is PRHDT and CDR2 FYEKMQ (reference sequence). DNA for the CDR3: TGTGCCAGCAGCTTGGGGGGAAATACGCAGTATTTT. Its protein product is CASSLGGNTQYF.

The rearrangement links TRBV5-6 to TRBJ1-5; 8 nucleotides agree with TRBD1. Germline V lookup: CDR1 SGHDT, CDR2 YYEEEE. V trimming: 4 bases; J trimming: 10 bases; junction bases outside the gene matches: 4. There are 12 residues in the CDR3. DNA of the CDR3: TGTGCCAGCAGCAACGGACAGGGACCCCAGCATTTT. Translation gives CASSNGQGPQHF.

The rearrangement joins TRBV7-9 to TRBJ2-1, with a weak D call TRBD2 (6 bases). The CDR3 loop spans 14 amino acids. Germline CDR1 reads SEHNR; CDR2 reads FQNEAQ (reference sequence). The ends were cut back, 0 bases at V and 4 bases at J, with 7 bases in the middle. The CDR3 sequence is CASSLAGGYNEQFF. CDR3 sequence (DNA): TGTGCCAGCAGCTTAGCGGGAGGTTACAATGAGCAGTTCTTC.

V usage is TRBV5-6 and J usage is TRBJ1-2, with unresolved D. Trimming took off 0 bases at V and 6 bases at J, with 12 bases between the two ends. The CDR3 runs to 14 residues. In germline, CDR1 is SGHDT, CDR2 YYEEEE. CDR3: CASSLGAGYHGYTF. The DNA of the CDR3 is TGTGCCAGCAGCTTGGGGGCGGGGTACCATGGCTACACCTTC.